This record looks at one T cell receptor (beta chain) sequence and its context. Trimming removed 7 bases from V and 1 base from J, with 9 bases in between. The CDR3 consists of 13 residues. Germline-derived CDR1 and CDR2 are MDHEN and SYDVKM. The source of the sample is a study of blood T cell repertoires in COVID-19. For the study at large: The United States, Italy and Spain supplied acute and convalescent COVID-19 samples. From T cells, B-cell-depleted T cells, or PBMCs came the material, which was cDNA or gDNA.

Per the original methods: Researchers report that nucleated cell counts were estimated from reference gene primer amplification. Here immunoSEQ multiplex PCR was the method, and the copy in TCRdb shows in-frame clones only, minus some. V and J calls and clone size follow that table, whereas D and trimming were derived from the DNA. The table records 140,000 or so clones, over 80% of them present only once. Patients from Seattle were sampled longitudinally, starting during active infection. The chain has TRBV28 and TRBJ2-3; tentative D call: TRBD1 (5 bases). The sequenced material came from peripheral blood. The TCR sequence derives from a man aged 25-45 years with COVID-19, enrolled during active disease. The CDR3 DNA sequence: TGTGCCAGCATGGGCAGGGGCACAGATACGCAGTATTTT. It encodes CASMGRGTDTQYF.